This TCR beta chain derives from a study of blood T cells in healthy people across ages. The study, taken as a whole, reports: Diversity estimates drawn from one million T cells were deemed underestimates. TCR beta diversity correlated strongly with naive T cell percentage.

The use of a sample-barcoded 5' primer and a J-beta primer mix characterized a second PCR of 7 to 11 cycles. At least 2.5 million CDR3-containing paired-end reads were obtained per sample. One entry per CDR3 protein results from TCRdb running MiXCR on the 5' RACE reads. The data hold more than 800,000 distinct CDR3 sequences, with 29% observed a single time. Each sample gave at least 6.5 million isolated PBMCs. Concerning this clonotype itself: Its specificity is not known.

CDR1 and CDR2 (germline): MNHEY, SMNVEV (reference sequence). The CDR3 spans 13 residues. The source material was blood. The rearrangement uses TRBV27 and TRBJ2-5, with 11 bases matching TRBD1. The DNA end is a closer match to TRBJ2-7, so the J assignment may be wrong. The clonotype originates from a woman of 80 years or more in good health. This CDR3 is CATGQGALYEQYF. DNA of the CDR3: TGTGCCACCGGACAGGGGGCCCTTTACGAGCAGTACTTC.